This TCR beta chain was obtained from a study of T cell responses to AZD1222 COVID-19 vaccine. Study information: Timing groups of about 4 and about 12 weeks for second doses were pooled.

This clone was picked up a small number of times. Antigen unknown. The germline gives CDR1 MDHEN, CDR2 SYDVKM. The length of the CDR3 is 15 residues. Trimming left V 4 bases short and J 5 bases short, with 15 bases between. The repertoire was sequenced with immunoSEQ multiplex PCR; TCRdb's copy has only in-frame clones and lacks some. The table includes about 110,000 clones, around 83% detected once. Broader study findings: Vaccine-related CD4 TCRs covered spike, predominating at 160-218 and 743-854.

Sequenced here: peripheral blood, sampled on day 0 of AZD1222 vaccination. This TCR derives from an adult in good health. The chain employs TRBV28 and TRBJ1-5; D is undetermined. In DNA form, the CDR3 reads TGTGCCAGCAGTTCGACCGGAGACCCCGATCAGCCCCAGCATTTT. Protein sequence: CASSSTGDPDQPQHF.